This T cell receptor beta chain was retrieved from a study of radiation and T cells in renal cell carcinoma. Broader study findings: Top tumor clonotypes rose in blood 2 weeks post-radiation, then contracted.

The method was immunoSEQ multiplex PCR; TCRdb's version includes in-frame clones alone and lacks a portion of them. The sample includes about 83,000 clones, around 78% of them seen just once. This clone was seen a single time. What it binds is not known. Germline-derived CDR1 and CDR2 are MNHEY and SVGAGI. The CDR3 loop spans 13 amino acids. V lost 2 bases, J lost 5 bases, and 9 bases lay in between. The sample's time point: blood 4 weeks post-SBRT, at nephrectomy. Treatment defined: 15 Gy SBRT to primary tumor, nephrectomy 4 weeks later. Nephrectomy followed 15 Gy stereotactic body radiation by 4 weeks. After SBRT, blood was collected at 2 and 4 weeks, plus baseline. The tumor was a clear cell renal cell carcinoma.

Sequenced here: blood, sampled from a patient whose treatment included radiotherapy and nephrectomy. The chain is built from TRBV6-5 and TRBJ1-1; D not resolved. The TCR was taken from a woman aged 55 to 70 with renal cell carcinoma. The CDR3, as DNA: TGTGCCAGCAGTTACCCTGGGGAAACTGAAGCTTTCTTT. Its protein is CASSYPGETEAFF.